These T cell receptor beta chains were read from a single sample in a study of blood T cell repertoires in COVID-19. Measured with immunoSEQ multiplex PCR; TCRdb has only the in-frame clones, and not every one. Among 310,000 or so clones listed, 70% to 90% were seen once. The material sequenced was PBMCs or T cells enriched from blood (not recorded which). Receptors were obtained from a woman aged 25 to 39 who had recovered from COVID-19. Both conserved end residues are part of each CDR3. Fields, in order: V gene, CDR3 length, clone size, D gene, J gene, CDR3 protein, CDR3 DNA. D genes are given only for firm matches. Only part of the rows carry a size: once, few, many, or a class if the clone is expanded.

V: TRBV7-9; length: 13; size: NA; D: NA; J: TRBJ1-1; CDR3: CASSPEGNTEAFF; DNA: TGTGCCAGCAGCCCGGAGGGGAACACTGAAGCTTTCTTT
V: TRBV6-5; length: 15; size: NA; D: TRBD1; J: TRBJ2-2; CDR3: CASSRTGQNTGELFF; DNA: TGTGCCAGCAGCCGGACAGGGCAGAACACCGGGGAGCTGTTTTTT
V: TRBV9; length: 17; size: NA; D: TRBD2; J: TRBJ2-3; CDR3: CASSGLLAGAPRDTQYF; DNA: TGTGCCAGCAGCGGCTTACTAGCGGGGGCCCCTCGGGATACGCAGTATTTT
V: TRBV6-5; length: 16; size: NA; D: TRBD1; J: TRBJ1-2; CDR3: CASSWVGQGLRDGYTF; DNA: TGTGCCAGCAGTTGGGTCGGACAGGGGTTACGGGATGGCTACACCTTC
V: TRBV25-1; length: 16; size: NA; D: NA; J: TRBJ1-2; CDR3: CASSESAGWTYYGYTF; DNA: TGTGCCAGCAGTGAATCGGCCGGATGGACTTACTATGGCTACACCTTC
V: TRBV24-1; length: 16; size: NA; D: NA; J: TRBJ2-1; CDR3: CATSDSRAGVFNEQFF; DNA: TGTGCCACCAGTGATTCAAGGGCAGGGGTATTTAATGAGCAGTTCTTC
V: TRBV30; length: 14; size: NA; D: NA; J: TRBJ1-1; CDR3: CAWSWAAKNTEAFF; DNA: TGTGCCTGGAGTTGGGCTGCCAAGAACACTGAAGCTTTCTTT
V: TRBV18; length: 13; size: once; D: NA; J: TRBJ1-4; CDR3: CASSLGQNEKLFF; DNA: TGTGCCAGCTCACTCGGACAGAATGAAAAACTGTTTTTT
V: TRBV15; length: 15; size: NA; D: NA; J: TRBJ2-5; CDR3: CATSRTGRVDETQYF; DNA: TGTGCCACCAGCAGGACCGGCAGGGTTGATGAGACCCAGTACTTC
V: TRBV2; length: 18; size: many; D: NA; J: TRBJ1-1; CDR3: CASSEGRQKGHMNTEAFF; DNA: TGTGCCAGCAGCGAGGGGCGCCAAAAGGGACACATGAACACTGAAGCTTTCTTT
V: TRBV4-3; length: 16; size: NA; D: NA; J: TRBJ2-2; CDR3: CASSQELASYTGELFF; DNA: TGCGCCAGCAGCCAAGAGCTTGCTAGCTACACCGGGGAGCTGTTTTTT
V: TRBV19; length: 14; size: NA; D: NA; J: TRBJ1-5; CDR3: CASSLTGRDQPQHF; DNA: TGTGCCAGTAGTTTAACAGGGAGGGACCAGCCCCAGCATTTT
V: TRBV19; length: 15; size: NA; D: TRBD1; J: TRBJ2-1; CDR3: CASSSDRGLYNEQFF; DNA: TGTGCCAGTAGTTCGGACAGGGGCCTTTACAATGAGCAGTTCTTC
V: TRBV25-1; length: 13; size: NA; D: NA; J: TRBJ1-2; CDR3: CASSEYKRDGYTF; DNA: TGTGCCAGCAGTGAATATAAACGAGATGGCTACACCTTC
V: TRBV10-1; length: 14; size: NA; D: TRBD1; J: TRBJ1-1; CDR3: CASSRDSSNTEAFF; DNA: TGCGCCAGCAGTCGGGACAGCTCGAACACTGAAGCTTTCTTT
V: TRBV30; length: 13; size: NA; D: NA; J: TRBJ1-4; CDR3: CAWSQGLGEKLFF; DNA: TGTGCCTGGAGCCAGGGATTGGGGGAAAAACTGTTTTTT
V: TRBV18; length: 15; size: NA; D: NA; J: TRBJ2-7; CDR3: CASSQLATASYEQYF; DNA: TGTGCCAGCTCCCAACTTGCGACAGCCTCCTACGAGCAGTACTTC
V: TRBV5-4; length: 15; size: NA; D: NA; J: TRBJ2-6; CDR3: CASSFEASGANVLTF; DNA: TGTGCCAGCAGCTTTGAGGCCTCTGGGGCCAACGTCCTGACTTTC
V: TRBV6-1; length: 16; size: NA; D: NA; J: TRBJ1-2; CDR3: CASSGTARAPYSGYTF; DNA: TGTGCCAGCAGTGGCACCGCCAGGGCCCCCTATTCTGGCTACACCTTC
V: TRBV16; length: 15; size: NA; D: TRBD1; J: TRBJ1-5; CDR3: CASSPGQGASQPQHF; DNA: TGTGCCAGCAGTCCGGGACAGGGGGCTAGTCAGCCCCAGCATTTT
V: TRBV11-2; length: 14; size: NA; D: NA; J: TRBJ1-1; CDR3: CASSLGQANTEAFF; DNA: TGTGCCAGCAGCTTAGGTCAGGCCAACACTGAAGCTTTCTTT
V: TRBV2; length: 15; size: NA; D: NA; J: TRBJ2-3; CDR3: CASRAGPLRTDTQYF; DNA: TGTGCCAGCAGAGCAGGGCCCCTTCGCACAGATACGCAGTATTTT
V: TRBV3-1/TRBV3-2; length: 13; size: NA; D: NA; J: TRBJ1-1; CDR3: CASSWEGRTEAFF; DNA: TGTGCCAGCAGCTGGGAGGGGAGAACTGAAGCTTTCTTT
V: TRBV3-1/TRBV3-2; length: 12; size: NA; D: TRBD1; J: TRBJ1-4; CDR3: CASSHRQGWLFF; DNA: TGTGCCAGCAGCCACAGACAGGGTTGGCTGTTTTTT